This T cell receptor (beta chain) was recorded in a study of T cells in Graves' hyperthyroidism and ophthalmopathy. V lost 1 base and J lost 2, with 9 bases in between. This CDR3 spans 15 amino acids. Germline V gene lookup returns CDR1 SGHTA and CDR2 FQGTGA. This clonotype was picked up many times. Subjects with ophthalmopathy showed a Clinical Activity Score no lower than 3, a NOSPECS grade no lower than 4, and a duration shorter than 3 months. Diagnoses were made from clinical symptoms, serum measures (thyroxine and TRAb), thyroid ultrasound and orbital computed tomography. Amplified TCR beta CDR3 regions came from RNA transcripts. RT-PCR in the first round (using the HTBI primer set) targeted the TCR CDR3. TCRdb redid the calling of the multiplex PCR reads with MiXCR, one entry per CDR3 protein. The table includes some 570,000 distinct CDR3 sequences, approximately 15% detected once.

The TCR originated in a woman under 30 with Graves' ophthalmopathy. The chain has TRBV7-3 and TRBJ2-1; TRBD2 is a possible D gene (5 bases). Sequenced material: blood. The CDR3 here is CASSLNPRAYNEQFF. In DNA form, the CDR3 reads TGTGCCAGCAGCTTAAACCCGCGGGCCTACAATGAGCAGTTCTTC.